The T cell receptor beta chain under discussion was sequenced for a study of molecular identifiers for immune sequencing clone quantification. General observations from the study: With a barcode shared among identical TCR molecules, highly expanded clone sizes could be underestimated.

Germline loops: CDR1 GTSNPN, CDR2 SVGIG (reference sequence). The CDR3 is 12 amino acids. The ends were cut back, 0 bases at V and 4 bases at J, with 3 bases in the middle. Ten or more counts support this clonotype. Its antigen is not identified. Each CDR3 protein is one row after TCRdb ran MiXCR on the PCR reads. Counted here are about 40,000 distinct CDR3 sequences, approximately 22% occurring once; the ten biggest clones make up 0.98%. Input material: naive CD8+ T cells from blood, with Jurkat cell RNA spiked in. Subset defined: FACS-sorted CD8+CD4-CCR7+CD45RA+ naive T cells. This TCR was recovered from a human donor in good health. Some libraries in this study had Jurkat cell RNA spiked in. The chain employs TRBV30 and TRBJ2-2; D uncertain. Here the CDR3 DNA reads TGTGCCTGGAGTGTACCCACCGGGGAGCTGTTTTTT. This codes for CAWSVPTGELFF.